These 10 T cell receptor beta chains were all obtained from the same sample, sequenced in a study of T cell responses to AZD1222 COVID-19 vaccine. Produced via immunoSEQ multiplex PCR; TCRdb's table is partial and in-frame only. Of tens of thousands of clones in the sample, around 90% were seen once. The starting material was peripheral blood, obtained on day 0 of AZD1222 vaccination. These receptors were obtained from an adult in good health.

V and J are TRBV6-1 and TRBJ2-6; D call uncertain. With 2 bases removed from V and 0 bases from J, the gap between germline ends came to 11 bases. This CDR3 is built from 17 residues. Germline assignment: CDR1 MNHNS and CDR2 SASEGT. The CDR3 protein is CASSERVLVSGANVLTF. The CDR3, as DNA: TGTGCCAGCAGTGAACGTGTGTTGGTCTCTGGGGCCAACGTCCTGACTTTC.

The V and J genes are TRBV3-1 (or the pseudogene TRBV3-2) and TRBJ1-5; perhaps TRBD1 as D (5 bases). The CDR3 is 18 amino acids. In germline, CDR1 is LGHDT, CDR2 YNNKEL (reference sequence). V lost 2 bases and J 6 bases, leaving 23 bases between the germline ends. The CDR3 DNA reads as TGTGCCAGCAGCCAAATAGGGCAGGGCCAGGGAATGGGTCAGCCCCAGCATTTT. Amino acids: CASSQIGQGQGMGQPQHF.

This CDR3 is CASSRDRGREKLFF. CDR3 nucleotides: TGTGCCAGCAGTCGGGACAGGGGTCGTGAAAAACTGTTTTTT. This chain uses TRBV6-5 with TRBJ1-4; 10 bases match TRBD1. The V gene end was trimmed by 5 bases and the J gene end by 7 bases; junction bases not matched to a gene: 4. The CDR3 totals 14 residues. From germline, CDR1 is MNHEY and CDR2 SVGAGI.

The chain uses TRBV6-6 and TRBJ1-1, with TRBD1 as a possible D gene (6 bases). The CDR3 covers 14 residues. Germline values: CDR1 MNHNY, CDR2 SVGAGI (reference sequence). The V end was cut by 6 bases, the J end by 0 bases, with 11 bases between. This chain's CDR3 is CASRSGALNTEAFF. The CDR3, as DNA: TGTGCCAGCAGATCAGGGGCCCTGAACACTGAAGCTTTCTTT.

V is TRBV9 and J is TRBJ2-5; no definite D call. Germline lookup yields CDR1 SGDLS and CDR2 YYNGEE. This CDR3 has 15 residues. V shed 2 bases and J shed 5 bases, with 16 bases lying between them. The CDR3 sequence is CASSVYDSQRETQYF. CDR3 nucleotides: TGTGCCAGCAGCGTTTATGACTCCCAGAGGGAGACCCAGTACTTC.

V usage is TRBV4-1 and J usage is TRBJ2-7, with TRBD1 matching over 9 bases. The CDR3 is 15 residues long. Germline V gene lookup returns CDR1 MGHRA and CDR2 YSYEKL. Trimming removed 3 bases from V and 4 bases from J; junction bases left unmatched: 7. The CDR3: CASSQQQGAGYEQYF. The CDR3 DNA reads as TGCGCCAGCAGCCAGCAACAGGGGGCTGGATACGAGCAGTACTTC.

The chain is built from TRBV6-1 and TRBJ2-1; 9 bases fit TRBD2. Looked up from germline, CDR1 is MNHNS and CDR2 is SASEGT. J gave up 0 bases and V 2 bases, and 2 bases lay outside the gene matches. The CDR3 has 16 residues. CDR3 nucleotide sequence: TGTGCCAGCAGTGAATTTAGCGGGAGCTCCTACAATGAGCAGTTCTTC. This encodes CASSEFSGSSYNEQFF.

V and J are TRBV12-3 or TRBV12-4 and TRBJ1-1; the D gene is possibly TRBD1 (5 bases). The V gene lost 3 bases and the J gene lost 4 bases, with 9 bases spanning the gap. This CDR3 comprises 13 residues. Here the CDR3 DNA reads TGTGCCAGCAGTTTTAGGGGTGTCACTGAAGCTTTCTTT. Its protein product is CASSFRGVTEAFF.

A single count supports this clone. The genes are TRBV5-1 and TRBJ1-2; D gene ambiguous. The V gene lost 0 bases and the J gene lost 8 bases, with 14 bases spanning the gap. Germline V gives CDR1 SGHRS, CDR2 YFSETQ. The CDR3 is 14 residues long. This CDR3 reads CASSLEGQVAGYTF. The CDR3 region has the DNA TGCGCCAGCAGCTTGGAGGGCCAAGTTGCAGGCTACACCTTC.

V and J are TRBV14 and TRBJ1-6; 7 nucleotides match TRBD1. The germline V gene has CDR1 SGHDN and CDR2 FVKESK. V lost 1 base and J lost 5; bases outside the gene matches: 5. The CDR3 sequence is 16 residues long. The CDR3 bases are TGTGCCAGCAGCCAAGCGATGGGACAGAATAATTCACCCCTCCACTTT. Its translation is CASSQAMGQNNSPLHF.